The 10 T cell receptor beta chains below come from one sample, sequenced in a study of radiotherapy plus CTLA-4 blockade in lung cancer. Generated by immunoSEQ multiplex PCR, the TCRdb table keeps only in-frame clones and is missing some. The data show roughly 50,000 clones, more than 75% seen once. Source: peripheral blood, taken from a patient treated with radiotherapy plus ipilimumab. The receptor set was obtained from a human donor with non-small cell lung cancer who had stable disease on radiotherapy plus ipilimumab.

V gene TRBV18 combines with J gene TRBJ2-3, with TRBD1 identical over 9 bases. The CDR3 covers 15 residues. V lost 3 bases, J lost 3 bases, and 4 bases stayed unmatched. Looked up from germline, CDR1 is KGHSH and CDR2 is LQKENI. The CDR3 DNA follows: TGTGCCAGCTCACCGGGGACAGGGAAAACAGATACGCAGTATTTT. Amino acids: CASSPGTGKTDTQYF.

CDR3 region: CASSLFTGVHNEQFF. The CDR3 DNA is TGTGCCAGCAGTTTATTTACAGGGGTACACAATGAGCAGTTCTTC. The chain combines TRBV28 with TRBJ2-1, with 7 positions matching TRBD1. J gave up 5 bases and V 1 base, and 5 bases lay outside the gene matches. This CDR3 is 15 amino acids long. Germline V gives CDR1 MDHEN, CDR2 SYDVKM.

The J gene is TRBJ2-2, the V gene TRBV15; D is undetermined. V lost 0 bases and J lost 5, with 13 bases in between. CDR3 size: 16 residues. CDR1 and CDR2 (germline): LNHNV, YYDKDF (reference sequence). The CDR3 nucleotides read TGTGCCACCAGCAGAGATCTTTCCAGGCCGACCGGGGAGCTGTTTTTT. This gives the protein CATSRDLSRPTGELFF. Full variable domain (outside the CDR3, taken from reference TRBV15 and TRBJ2-2): DAMVIQNPRYQVTQFGKPVTLSCSQTLNHNVMYWYQQKSSQAPKLLFHYYDKDFNNEADTPDNFQSRRPNTSFCFLDIRSPGLGDTAMYLCATSRDLSRPTGELFFGEGSRLTVL.

This sequence joins TRBV5-1 and TRBJ2-1; TRBD1 aligns across 12 bases. The CDR3 loop spans 15 amino acids. V lost 4 bases, J lost 8 bases, and 7 bases stayed unmatched. Looked up from germline, CDR1 is SGHRS and CDR2 is YFSETQ. CDR3 sequence: CASSPGTGGFYEQFF. CDR3 DNA sequence: TGCGCCAGCAGCCCAGGGACAGGGGGCTTTTATGAGCAGTTCTTC.

This clone was detected only a few times. This chain joins TRBV5-6 and TRBJ2-1; D unclear. With 0 bases removed from V and 4 bases from J, the gap between germline ends came to 8 bases. The CDR3 loop spans 14 amino acids. Germline V gene data show CDR1 as SGHDT and CDR2 as YYEEEE. CDR3 region: CASSLARMYNEQFF. The CDR3 DNA reads TGTGCCAGCAGCTTGGCCAGGATGTACAATGAGCAGTTCTTC.

The chain couples TRBV19 to TRBJ2-2; D ambiguous. The V gene's germline CDR1 is LNHDA and CDR2 SQIVND (reference sequence). Trimming pared 3 bases from V and 6 bases from J, leaving 17 bases between. The length of the CDR3 is 16 residues. The CDR3 loop is CASSISSGLGAGELFF. The CDR3 nucleotides read TGTGCCAGTAGTATTTCGTCCGGCCTGGGCGCCGGGGAGCTGTTTTTT.

The chain links TRBV19 to TRBJ1-6; D remains unclear. Germline CDR1 reads LNHDA; CDR2 reads SQIVND (reference sequence). CDR3 length equals 15 residues. Trimming removed 11 bases from V and 3 bases from J, with 17 bases in between. DNA of the CDR3: TGTGCCGGGAGGAAATCCGCGCACTATAATTCACCCCTCCACTTT. As protein: CAGRKSAHYNSPLHF.

This clone was seen only once. This chain uses TRBV2 with TRBJ2-7, with 8 bases fitting TRBD1. The germline CDR1 and CDR2 sequences are SNHLY and FYNNEI. This CDR3 has 14 residues. Trimming removed 3 bases from V and 5 bases from J; junction bases left unmatched: 6. The CDR3 DNA sequence: TGTGCCAGCAGTGACATGCAGGGGGCCGACGAGCAGTACTTC. Amino acid sequence: CASSDMQGADEQYF. Based on the CDR3 plus reference TRBV2 and TRBJ2-7, the full variable domain is EPEVTQTPSHQVTQMGQEVILRCVPISNHLYFYWYRQILGQKVEFLVSFYNNEISEKSEIFDDQFSVERPDGSNFTLKIRSTKLEDSAMYFCASSDMQGADEQYFGPGTRLTVT.

The genes are TRBV5-4 and TRBJ1-1; D uncertain. Germline CDR1 and CDR2: SGHNT and YYREEE (reference sequence). V was clipped by 0 bases and J by 1 base, with 7 bases between them. This CDR3 spans 14 amino acids. The CDR3, as DNA: TGTGCCAGCAGCTTGGACAGCTCGAACACTGAAGCTTTCTTT. Protein sequence: CASSLDSSNTEAFF.

Points on this clone: Other DNA sequences in the same sample also yield this CDR3. V gene TRBV7-2 combines with J gene TRBJ1-2; TRBD1 agrees at 8 bases. From germline, CDR1 is SGHTA and CDR2 FQGNSA. The ends lost 5 bases at V and 7 bases at J; junction bases unmatched: 9. The CDR3 is 14 residues long. The CDR3 nucleotides read TGTGCCAGCAGCGCTAGCTCAGGGGGCCCTGGCTACACCTTC. This translates into CASSASSGGPGYTF.